This is a list of T cell receptor beta chains from one sample in a study of shared clonotypes between healthy human individuals. Only in-frame clones appear in the TCRdb table, and some are missing; sequencing was by immunoSEQ multiplex PCR. Of approximately 740,000 clones in the sample, about 91% were seen once. Sequencing input: naive CD8+ T cells sorted from blood. The source of these receptors is a young man in good health. CDR3s include the opening cysteine and the closing phenylalanine or tryptophan. The D gene is left open where the match is weak. Some rows have no size entry. The others give once, few or many, or a class for an expanded clone.

size,J,D,length,V,CDR3,DNA
NA,TRBJ1-1,NA,13,TRBV7-2,CASSLSGSTEAFF,TGTGCCAGCAGCTTATCTGGGTCCACTGAAGCTTTCTTT
once,TRBJ2-1,TRBD2,15,TRBV13,CASSPLGLNYNEQFF,TGTGCCAGCAGTCCATTGGGACTAAATTACAATGAGCAGTTCTTC
NA,TRBJ2-1,NA,16,TRBV19,CASSIELGSSYNEQFF,TGTGCCAGTAGTATCGAGCTGGGGAGCTCCTACAATGAGCAGTTCTTC
NA,TRBJ2-2,TRBD2,17,TRBV15,CATSRGASGTNTGELFF,TGTGCCACCAGCAGAGGAGCTAGCGGGACGAACACCGGGGAGCTGTTTTTT
NA,TRBJ2-5,NA,12,TRBV29-1,CSVWWTRETQYF,TGCAGCGTTTGGTGGACGCGGGAGACCCAGTACTTC
NA,TRBJ2-1,TRBD2,14,TRBV25-1,CASSSSGSANEQFF,TGTGCCAGCAGTTCTAGCGGGAGTGCGAATGAGCAGTTCTTC
NA,TRBJ2-1,NA,14,TRBV11-1,CASSLVGLINEQFF,TGTGCCAGCAGCTTAGTGGGGCTTATCAATGAGCAGTTCTTC
NA,TRBJ1-1,NA,13,TRBV29-1,CSVQPAMNTEAFF,TGCAGCGTTCAACCGGCCATGAACACTGAAGCTTTCTTT
NA,TRBJ1-1,NA,15,TRBV7-9,CASSLERAQNTEAFF,TGTGCCAGCAGCTTAGAGAGGGCCCAGAACACTGAAGCTTTCTTT
NA,TRBJ1-2,TRBD1,18,TRBV7-9,CASSFGVRDRVSNYGYTF,TGTGCCAGCAGCTTCGGGGTCCGGGACAGGGTATCCAACTATGGCTACACCTTC
once,TRBJ1-1,TRBD1,18,TRBV5-1,CASSLPRGTGGSNTEAFF,TGCGCCAGCAGCTTGCCCCGGGGGACAGGGGGCAGTAACACTGAAGCTTTCTTT
NA,TRBJ2-5,NA,12,TRBV11-2,CASKGIQETQYF,TGTGCCAGCAAAGGCATCCAAGAGACCCAGTACTTC
NA,TRBJ1-2,NA,13,TRBV6-1,CASRAANNYGYTF,TGTGCCAGCCGGGCAGCTAATAACTATGGCTACACCTTC
NA,TRBJ2-7,NA,12,TRBV6-1,CASITSRGEQYF,TGTGCCAGCATAACAAGCCGCGGCGAGCAGTACTTC
NA,TRBJ2-7,NA,17,TRBV5-4,CASSDDSTRGSSYEQYF,TGTGCCAGCAGCGACGATTCTACTAGGGGGAGTTCCTACGAGCAGTACTTC
NA,TRBJ2-3,TRBD2,14,TRBV5-1,CASSSAGGTDTQYF,TGCGCCAGCAGCTCCGCGGGAGGGACAGATACGCAGTATTTT
few,TRBJ1-4,NA,17,TRBV28,CASSGVMRTSTNEKLFF,TGTGCCAGCAGTGGCGTCATGAGGACCTCAACTAATGAAAAACTGTTTTTT
NA,TRBJ2-1,TRBD1,16,TRBV19,CASSFPDRALDNEQFF,TGTGCCAGTAGTTTCCCGGACAGGGCTTTGGACAATGAGCAGTTCTTC
NA,TRBJ1-1,NA,12,TRBV19,CASSIEGPEAFF,TGTGCCAGTAGTATAGAGGGGCCTGAAGCTTTCTTT
NA,TRBJ1-1,TRBD1,14,TRBV2,CASSTGTDNTEAFF,TGTGCCAGCAGTACCGGGACAGATAACACTGAAGCTTTCTTT
NA,TRBJ2-2,NA,14,TRBV6-5,CATWFEGHTGELFF,TGTGCCACCTGGTTTGAGGGTCACACCGGGGAGCTGTTTTTT
NA,TRBJ2-2,TRBD1,15,TRBV27,CASSSGTGATGELFF,TGTGCCAGCAGCTCCGGGACAGGAGCAACCGGGGAGCTGTTTTTT
NA,TRBJ1-2,NA,10,TRBV9,CASSPTRTAF,TGTGCCAGCAGCCCAACAAGGACGGCTTTC
NA,TRBJ2-7,NA,12,TRBV7-9,CASSLGRDEQYF,TGTGCCAGCAGCTTAGGAAGAGACGAGCAGTACTTC
NA,TRBJ2-1,NA,13,TRBV19,CATRLSSYNEQFF,TGTGCCACCCGACTGAGCTCCTACAATGAGCAGTTCTTC